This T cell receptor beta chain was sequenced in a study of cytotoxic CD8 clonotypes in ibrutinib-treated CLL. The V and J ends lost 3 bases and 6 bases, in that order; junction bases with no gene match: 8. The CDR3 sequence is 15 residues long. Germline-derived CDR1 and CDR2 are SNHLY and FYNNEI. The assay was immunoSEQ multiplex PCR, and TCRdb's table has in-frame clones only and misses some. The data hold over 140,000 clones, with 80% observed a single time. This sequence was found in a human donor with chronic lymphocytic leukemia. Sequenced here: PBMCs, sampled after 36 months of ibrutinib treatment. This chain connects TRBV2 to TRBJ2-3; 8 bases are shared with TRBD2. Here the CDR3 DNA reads TGTGCCAGCAGTGAGTCGGGGGGGGCCAGGGATACGCAGTATTTT. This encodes CASSESGGARDTQYF.